This TCR beta chain emerged from a study of T cells in Graves' hyperthyroidism and ophthalmopathy. Study-level findings and limits: Separation of ophthalmopathy from stable hyperthyroidism was achieved by a 13 V-J model. Blood samples included most of the expanded thyroid clonotypes exceeding 0.001.

This clonotype was observed many times. Antigen unknown. Lactation, pregnancy, other autoimmune disease or uncontrolled infection excluded patients. Orbital computed tomography and thyroid ultrasound, together with serum TRAb and thyroxine and clinical symptoms, were used for diagnoses. The CDR3 contains 15 residues. V was pared by 5 bases and J by 1 base, with 14 bases between. RNA transcripts provided the source from which TCR beta CDR3 regions were amplified. When the TCR CDR3 underwent first-round RT-PCR, the HTBI primer set was used. Each CDR3 protein is one row after TCRdb ran MiXCR on the multiplex PCR reads. The sample carries 500,000 to 650,000 distinct CDR3 sequences, just under 20% recorded once.

This sequence originates from a man aged 40-49 years with Graves' ophthalmopathy. Source material: blood. The rearrangement links TRBV12-3 or TRBV12-4 to TRBJ1-1; a weak D match, TRBD1 (5 bases). For the CDR3, the DNA is TGTGCCAGCAGTAACCGGGGCAATGGGAACACTGAAGCTTTCTTT. Translation: CASSNRGNGNTEAFF.